Each of the 2 T cell receptor beta chains below was sequenced from the same sample in a study of shared clonotypes between healthy human individuals. Assay: immunoSEQ multiplex PCR; the TCRdb copy retains only in-frame clones and omits some. The sample lists fewer than 1.4 million clones, about 80% occurring once. Specimen: memory CD4+ T cells from PBMCs. Subset meaning: CD45RA-negative fraction. The receptors come from a man aged 18 to 30 in good health. Some clones in this sample may be carry-over from other donors' samples.

This clone was recorded only once. This chain uses TRBV4-1 with TRBJ1-3; 7 nucleotides align to TRBD1. Germline values: CDR1 MGHRA, CDR2 YSYEKL. The CDR3 covers 18 residues. V gave up 3 bases and J gave up 5 bases; unmatched junction bases: 16. For the CDR3, the DNA is TGCGCCAGCAGCCACCATGTTTCACAGGGGAGATCTAGAAACACCATATATTTT. Its translation: CASSHHVSQGRSRNTIYF.

The rearrangement links TRBV19 to TRBJ1-4; 7 bases align to TRBD1. Unmatched junction bases numbered 12, after V lost 3 bases and J lost 8 bases. Germline V gives CDR1 LNHDA, CDR2 SQIVND (reference sequence). The CDR3 extends over 16 amino acids. The CDR3 nucleotides are TGTGCCAGTAGTATTGGAAAGCCAGACAGGGCCGAAAAACTGTTTTTT. Its protein product is CASSIGKPDRAEKLFF.